Below are 26 T cell receptor beta chains sequenced from a single sample in a study of blood T cell repertoires in COVID-19. Profiling relied on immunoSEQ multiplex PCR, and the TCRdb table lists in-frame clones only, not all of them. The sample includes some 340,000 clones, around 85% of them seen just once. The sample consisted of peripheral blood. The receptors derive from a woman aged 18-35 years with acute or convalescent COVID-19.

The chain links TRBV6-5 to TRBJ1-1, with D uncertain. CDR1 is MNHEY, CDR2 SVGAGI, per germline. Trimming left V 7 bases short and J 1 base short, with 13 bases between. The CDR3 extends over 14 amino acids. The CDR3 bases are TGTGCCAGCACCACAAGGGAGAGGAACACTGAAGCTTTCTTT. Protein product: CASTTRERNTEAFF.

This clone has just one count. This sequence joins TRBV27 and TRBJ1-2, with 7 bases fitting TRBD1. This CDR3 has 14 amino acids. The junction had 7 bases not matched to a gene; V was cut back by 5 bases and J by 4 bases. From germline, CDR1 is MNHEY and CDR2 SMNVEV (reference sequence). As DNA, the CDR3 is TGTGCCAGCAGTGCAGACAGGGTAACCTATGGCTACACCTTC. Its translation is CASSADRVTYGYTF.

This chain joins TRBV5-1 and TRBJ1-1; unclear D gene. The CDR3 covers 17 residues. V was cut by 0 bases and J by 0 bases, with 15 bases left in between. CDR1 and CDR2 from the germline V gene are SGHRS and YFSETQ. The CDR3 bases are TGCGCCAGCAGCTTGGGTCCACTCGGGAACATGAACACTGAAGCTTTCTTT. Its protein is CASSLGPLGNMNTEAFF.

This chain joins TRBV24-1 and TRBJ1-2, with D uncertain. The CDR3 loop spans 14 amino acids. Germline V gene sequence: CDR1 KGHDR, CDR2 SFDVKD. The germline V and J ends were trimmed by 5 bases and 4 bases, with 13 bases remaining between them. The CDR3 DNA is TGTGCCACCAGTGGCCGGGAGTACCCCTATGGCTACACCTTC. Protein product: CATSGREYPYGYTF.

V usage is TRBV6-5 and J usage is TRBJ1-3; TRBD1 is a possible D gene (6 bases). V lost 5 bases and J lost 5, with 13 bases in between. From germline, CDR1 is MNHEY and CDR2 SVGAGI. This CDR3 spans 14 amino acids. CDR3 sequence: CASSRRGSRNTIYF. DNA for the CDR3: TGTGCCAGCAGTCGCAGGGGTTCTCGAAACACCATATATTTT.

This chain connects TRBV2 to TRBJ2-2; TRBD1 aligns across 7 bases. The length of the CDR3 is 15 residues. V was clipped by 6 bases and J by 3 bases; unmatched bases: 7. From germline, CDR1 is SNHLY and CDR2 FYNNEI. The CDR3 DNA sequence: TGTGCCAGCAGGTGGGGGCAGGGGGACACCGGGGAGCTGTTTTTT. Protein sequence: CASRWGQGDTGELFF.

The rearrangement uses TRBV30 and TRBJ1-5; the D gene is possibly TRBD1 (6 bases). V was trimmed by 1 base and J by 7 bases, leaving 11 bases between them. CDR1 and CDR2 (germline): GTSNPN, SVGIG (reference sequence). The CDR3 runs 13 residues. The CDR3 DNA reads as TGTGCCTGGAGTGACAGGGCCGACCAGCCCCAGCATTTT. Protein sequence: CAWSDRADQPQHF. The full variable domain, completed using reference TRBV30 and TRBJ1-5, is SQTIHQWPATLVQPVGSPLSLECTVEGTSNPNLYWYRQAAGRGLQLLFYSVGIGQISSEVPQNLSASRPQDRQFILSSKKLLLSDSGFYLCAWSDRADQPQHFGDGTRLSIL.

This clone showed up many times. This chain joins TRBV4-2 and TRBJ2-7, with D unresolved. The V end was cut by 4 bases, the J end by 0 bases, with 16 bases between. The CDR3 is made up of 16 amino acids. From germline, CDR1 is LGHNA and CDR2 YNFKEQ. CDR3: CASSPFWARYSYEQYF. The CDR3, as DNA: TGTGCCAGCAGCCCCTTTTGGGCGCGCTACTCCTACGAGCAGTACTTC.

The chain joins TRBV4-2 to TRBJ2-2; a possible D gene is TRBD2 (5 bases). V was cut by 2 bases and J by 4 bases, with 11 bases left in between. CDR3 length: 15 amino acids. CDR1 and CDR2 (germline): LGHNA, YNFKEQ. CDR3 in amino acids: CASSQTLVLTGELFF. CDR3 nucleotides: TGTGCCAGCAGCCAAACACTAGTCCTCACCGGGGAGCTGTTTTTT.

This clone was detected only once. The V gene is TRBV19, the J gene TRBJ2-2, with D tentatively TRBD2 (5 bases). With 2 bases removed from V and 5 bases from J, the gap between germline ends came to 12 bases. Germline CDR1 is LNHDA and CDR2 is SQIVND (reference sequence). CDR3 length: 15 amino acids. The CDR3 region has the DNA TGTGCCAGTAGTATAAACGGGGAATGGACCGGGGAGCTGTTTTTT. This codes for CASSINGEWTGELFF.

The rearrangement joins TRBV19 to TRBJ1-5; D unclear. Germline lookup yields CDR1 LNHDA and CDR2 SQIVND (reference sequence). This CDR3 is 12 amino acids long. The V gene lost 8 bases and the J gene lost 7 bases, with 12 bases spanning the gap. CDR3 amino acids: CASQEAGQPQHF. In DNA form, the CDR3 reads TGTGCCAGTCAAGAGGCTGGGCAGCCCCAGCATTTT.

The chain joins TRBV2 to TRBJ1-1, with no clear D. Germline loops: CDR1 SNHLY, CDR2 FYNNEI. V lost 6 bases and J 2 bases, leaving 10 bases between the germline ends. The CDR3 covers 13 residues. The CDR3 protein is CASSLDLNTEAFF. The DNA for the CDR3 is TGTGCCAGCAGCCTCGACTTAAACACTGAAGCTTTCTTT.

The chain recombines TRBV7-3 with TRBJ1-1; D gene unclear. The CDR3 loop spans 14 amino acids. Looked up from germline, CDR1 is SGHTA and CDR2 is FQGTGA. The germline V and J ends were trimmed by 3 bases and 1 base, with 9 bases remaining between them. The CDR3, as DNA: TGTGCCAGCAGCTTGGGAGGTCCGAACACTGAAGCTTTCTTT. Translated: CASSLGGPNTEAFF.

This clone was found many times. In nucleotides, the CDR3 is TGTGCCAGCAGCCCAACAGGGACGGACCCTGAAGCTTTCTTT. This gives the protein CASSPTGTDPEAFF. The chain links TRBV5-5 to TRBJ1-1; tentative D call: TRBD1 (6 bases). The germline gives CDR1 SGHKS, CDR2 YYEKEE (reference sequence). Trimming took 4 bases from V and 6 from J, leaving 16 bases between them. CDR3 length equals 14 residues.

V is TRBV30 and J is TRBJ2-1; possible D gene TRBD2, 5 bases. Trimming took off 5 bases at V and 4 bases at J, with 18 bases between the two ends. CDR3 length equals 15 residues. Germline CDR1 and CDR2: GTSNPN and SVGIG (reference sequence). For the CDR3, the DNA is TGTGCCTGGGATGGAGAAGGAGGCTCTTACAATGAGCAGTTCTTC. Translating it yields CAWDGEGGSYNEQFF. Full variable domain (remainder filled in from reference TRBV30 and TRBJ2-1): SQTIHQWPATLVQPVGSPLSLECTVEGTSNPNLYWYRQAAGRGLQLLFYSVGIGQISSEVPQNLSASRPQDRQFILSSKKLLLSDSGFYLCAWDGEGGSYNEQFFGPGTRLTVL.

This clone has just one count. The chain is built from TRBV3-1 (or the pseudogene TRBV3-2) and TRBJ1-1; D unresolved. Germline CDR1 LGHDT, CDR2 YNNKEL (reference sequence). This CDR3 is built from 15 residues. Trimming left V 1 base short and J 0 bases short, with 9 bases between. CDR3 coding DNA: TGTGCCAGCAGCCAAGGGGAGGCGGTGAACACTGAAGCTTTCTTT. Its protein is CASSQGEAVNTEAFF.

This sequence joins TRBV6-1 and TRBJ2-1; D possibly corresponds to TRBD2 (5 bases). The V end lost 3 bases, the J end lost 7 bases, and 10 bases lay between the germline ends. This CDR3 has 13 residues. The germline CDR1 and CDR2 sequences are MNHNS and SASEGT. CDR3 loop: CASSDLRVNEQFF. CDR3 nucleotides: TGTGCCAGCAGTGATCTGAGGGTTAATGAGCAGTTCTTC.

The V call is TRBV28, the J call TRBJ2-5; 7 positions match TRBD2. This CDR3 is built from 17 residues. Germline CDR1 MDHEN, CDR2 SYDVKM. J lost 4 bases, V lost 5 bases, and 16 bases had no gene match. This chain's CDR3 is CASSHVILAAGGETQYF. CDR3 nucleotides: TGTGCCAGCAGTCATGTCATTCTAGCGGCCGGGGGAGAGACCCAGTACTTC.

The rearrangement links TRBV19 to TRBJ2-1; D gene unclear. Trimming pared 1 base from V and 3 bases from J, leaving 10 bases between. CDR1 and CDR2 (germline): LNHDA, SQIVND (reference sequence). CDR3 length: 15 amino acids. CDR3 protein: CASSIAGSNYNEQFF. Written as DNA, the CDR3 is TGTGCCAGTAGTATAGCGGGTTCCAACTACAATGAGCAGTTCTTC. Supplemented by reference TRBV19 and TRBJ2-1, the full variable domain reads DGGITQSPKYLFRKEGQNVTLSCEQNLNHDAMYWYRQDPGQGLRLIYYSQIVNDFQKGDIAEGYSVSREKKESFPLTVTSAQKNPTAFYLCASSIAGSNYNEQFFGPGTRLTVL.

This clone was detected once. The chain employs TRBV9 and TRBJ2-2; 7 bases map to TRBD2. Trimming took 4 bases from V and 4 from J; bases not matched to a gene: 7. CDR3 length equals 15 residues. CDR1 and CDR2 from the germline V gene are SGDLS and YYNGEE. The CDR3 region is CASSTRGEGTGELFF. CDR3 DNA: TGTGCCAGCAGCACCCGTGGGGAGGGCACCGGGGAGCTGTTTTTT.

The gene calls are TRBV6-1 and TRBJ1-1, with D hard to call. CDR3 length equals 12 residues. Per the germline V gene, CDR1 is MNHNS and CDR2 is SASEGT. V was clipped by 3 bases and J by 11 bases, with 13 bases between them. The CDR3 here is CASSDRMTKAFF. CDR3 sequence (DNA): TGTGCCAGCAGTGACAGGATGACGAAGGCTTTCTTT.

V is TRBV19 and J is TRBJ1-3, with a tentative D call TRBD1 (6 bases). CDR3 size: 17 residues. Trimming cost V 3 bases and J 2 bases, with 17 bases left between them. Germline CDR1 is LNHDA and CDR2 is SQIVND (reference sequence). The CDR3 here is CASSMQTGRRAGNTIYF. Here the CDR3 DNA reads TGTGCCAGTAGTATGCAGACAGGCCGTAGAGCTGGAAACACCATATATTTT.

The chain combines TRBV5-1 with TRBJ1-2; TRBD1 matches at 9 bases. Germline V CDR1 and CDR2: SGHRS, YFSETQ. The J segment lost 4 bases and the V segment lost 4 bases, leaving 5 bases of the junction unmatched. This CDR3 contains 14 residues. CDR3 bases: TGCGCCAGCAGCCCCGGGACAGGGTCCTATGGCTACACCTTC. This gives the protein CASSPGTGSYGYTF.

The genes are TRBV2 and TRBJ1-4; a possible D gene is TRBD1 (6 bases). CDR3 length: 15 amino acids. Germline V gene lookup returns CDR1 SNHLY and CDR2 FYNNEI. The germline V and J ends were trimmed by 10 bases and 5 bases, with 20 bases remaining between them. The CDR3 protein is CANNRGGAENEKLFF. The CDR3 region has the DNA TGTGCCAACAATCGTGGGGGGGCCGAGAATGAAAAACTGTTTTTT.

This clone was seen only a few times. This chain connects TRBV28 to TRBJ2-1; 7 bases are a match to TRBD1. CDR1 MDHEN and CDR2 SYDVKM come from the germline V gene. This CDR3 has 13 amino acids. V trimming: 8 bases; J trimming: 12 bases; junction bases outside the gene matches: 13. Here the CDR3 reads CASDRGQAAGQFF. The DNA for the CDR3 is TGTGCCAGCGATAGGGGGCAGGCTGCGGGGCAGTTCTTC. Full variable domain (outside the CDR3, taken from reference TRBV28 and TRBJ2-1): DVKVTQSSRYLVKRTGEKVFLECVQDMDHENMFWYRQDPGLGLRLIYFSYDVKMKEKGDIPEGYSVSREKKERFSLILESASTNQTSMYLCASDRGQAAGQFFGPGTRLTVL.

This clone was seen once. The chain uses TRBV7-3 and TRBJ1-1; 10 nucleotides line up with TRBD1. This CDR3 is built from 18 residues. CDR1 and CDR2 from the germline V gene are SGHTA and FQGTGA. The V segment lost 1 base and the J segment 5 bases; nucleotides outside the gene matches: 13. The CDR3: CASSLKVPGQGFGTEAFF. DNA of the CDR3: TGTGCCAGCAGCTTAAAGGTCCCGGGACAGGGGTTTGGAACTGAAGCTTTCTTT.